This T cell receptor (beta chain) was sequenced for a study of blood T cell repertoires in COVID-19. The data were produced by immunoSEQ multiplex PCR, yet TCRdb's version contains in-frame clones alone and is incomplete. The sample has 150,000 to 200,000 clones, about 89% seen once. V was shortened by 3 bases and J by 0 bases, with 9 bases between the two germline ends. The CDR3 is 15 amino acids. Germline V lookup: CDR1 SEHNR, CDR2 FQNEAQ (reference sequence). V and J are TRBV7-9 and TRBJ2-1; D is unclear. The material sequenced was peripheral blood. This clonotype was sampled from a man in his 70s with acute or convalescent COVID-19. In nucleotides, the CDR3 is TGTGCCAGCAGCTTTAAGTCCAGCTCCTACAATGAGCAGTTCTTC. This encodes CASSFKSSSYNEQFF. Full variable domain (missing parts from reference TRBV7-9 and TRBJ2-1): DTGVSQNPRHKITKRGQNVTFRCDPISEHNRLYWYRQTLGQGPEFLTYFQNEAQLEKSRLLSDRFSAERPKGSFSTLEIQRTEQGDSAMYLCASSFKSSSYNEQFFGPGTRLTVL.